The clone carrying this TCR beta chain was seen a handful of times. Its antigen remains unknown. Clones were read by immunoSEQ multiplex PCR, and TCRdb kept only the in-frame ones, dropping some. The sample has around 19,000 clones, around 84% seen once; the top ten hold 25% to 40%. The time point is: 266 days after commencement of treatment, after nivolumab therapy. The treatment is: AdE1-LMPpoly-expanded autologous EBV-specific T-cell therapy followed by anti-PD-1 nivolumab. The entry originates in a study of EBV T-cell therapy then PD-1 blockade in nasopharyngeal carcinoma. Sequencing used CD8+ T cells from blood, obtained at day 266 from a patient whose treatment included autologous EBV-specific T cells and nivolumab. The receptor's source is a man aged 35 to 55 with nasopharyngeal carcinoma.

The CDR3 DNA sequence: TGTGCCAGCAGTGAATCCCCCCAGGACTATAATTCACCCCTCCACTTT. This encodes CASSESPQDYNSPLHF. This chain uses TRBV6-1 with TRBJ1-6, with no clear D. Germline V CDR1 and CDR2: MNHNS, SASEGT. Trimming took 2 bases from V and 3 from J, leaving 11 bases between them. The CDR3 runs 16 residues.